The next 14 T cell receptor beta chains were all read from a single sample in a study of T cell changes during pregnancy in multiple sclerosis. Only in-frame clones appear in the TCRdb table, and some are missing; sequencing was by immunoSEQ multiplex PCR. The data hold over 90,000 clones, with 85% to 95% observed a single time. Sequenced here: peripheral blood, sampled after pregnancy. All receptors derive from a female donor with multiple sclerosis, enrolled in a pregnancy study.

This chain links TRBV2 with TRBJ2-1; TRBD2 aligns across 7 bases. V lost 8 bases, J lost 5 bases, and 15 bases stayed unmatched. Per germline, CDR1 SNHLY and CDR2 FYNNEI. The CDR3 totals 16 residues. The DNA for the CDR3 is TGTGCCAGCGATGGAGTAGCGGGCATTACCGACAATGAGCAGTTCTTC. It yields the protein CASDGVAGITDNEQFF.

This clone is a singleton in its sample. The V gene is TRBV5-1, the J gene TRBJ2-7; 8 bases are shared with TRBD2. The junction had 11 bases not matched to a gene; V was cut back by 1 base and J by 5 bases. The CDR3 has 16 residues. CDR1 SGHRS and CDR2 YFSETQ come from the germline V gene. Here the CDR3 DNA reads TGCGCCAGCAGCTTGCCGACTAGCGAATGGGAGCACGAGCAGTACTTC. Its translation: CASSLPTSEWEHEQYF.

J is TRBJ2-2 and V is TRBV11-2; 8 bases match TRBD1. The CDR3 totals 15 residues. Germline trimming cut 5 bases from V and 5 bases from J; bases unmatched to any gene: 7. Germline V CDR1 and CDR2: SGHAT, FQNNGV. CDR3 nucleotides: TGTGCCAGCAGCCCTTGGACAGGGAAGACCGGGGAGCTGTTTTTT. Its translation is CASSPWTGKTGELFF. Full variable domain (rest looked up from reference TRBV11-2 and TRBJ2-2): EAGVAQSPRYKIIEKRQSVAFWCNPISGHATLYWYQQILGQGPKLLIQFQNNGVVDDSQLPKDRFSAERLKGVDSTLKIQPAKLEDSAVYLCASSPWTGKTGELFFGEGSRLTVL.

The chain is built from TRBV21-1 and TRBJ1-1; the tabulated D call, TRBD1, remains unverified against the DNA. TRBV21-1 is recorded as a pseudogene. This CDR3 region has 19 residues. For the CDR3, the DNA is TGTGCCAGCAGCAAAGGCAAAACACCGGGACAGGCGATGAACACTGAAGCTTTCTTT. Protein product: CASSKGKTPGQAMNTEAFF.

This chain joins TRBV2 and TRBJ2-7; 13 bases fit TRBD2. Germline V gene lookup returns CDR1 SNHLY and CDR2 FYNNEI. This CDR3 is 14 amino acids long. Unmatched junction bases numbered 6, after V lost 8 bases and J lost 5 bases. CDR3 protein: CASCGLAGAHEQYF. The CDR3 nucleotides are TGTGCCAGCTGCGGACTAGCGGGAGCCCACGAGCAGTACTTC.

The CDR3 DNA reads as TGCGCCAGCAGCGAGGGCGGGACAGCGCTTGCTAACTATGGCTACACCTTC. Amino acids: CASSEGGTALANYGYTF. The chain couples TRBV5-1 to TRBJ1-2; TRBD1 matches 7 bases. V was clipped by 4 bases and J by 0 bases; unmatched bases: 12. The CDR3 is 17 residues long. CDR1 and CDR2 (germline): SGHRS, YFSETQ. The whole variable domain, filled in from reference TRBV5-1 and TRBJ1-2, reads KAGVTQTPRYLIKTRGQQVTLSCSPISGHRSVSWYQQTPGQGLQFLFEYFSETQRNKGNFPGRFSGRQFSNSRSEMNVSTLELGDSALYLCASSEGGTALANYGYTFGSGTRLTVV.

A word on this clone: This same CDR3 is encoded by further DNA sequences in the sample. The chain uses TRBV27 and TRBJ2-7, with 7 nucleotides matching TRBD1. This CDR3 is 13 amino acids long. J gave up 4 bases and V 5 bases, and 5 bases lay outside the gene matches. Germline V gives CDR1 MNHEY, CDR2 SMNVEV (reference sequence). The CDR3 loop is CASSRDRTYEQYF. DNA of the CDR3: TGTGCCAGCAGTCGGGACAGAACTTACGAGCAGTACTTC.

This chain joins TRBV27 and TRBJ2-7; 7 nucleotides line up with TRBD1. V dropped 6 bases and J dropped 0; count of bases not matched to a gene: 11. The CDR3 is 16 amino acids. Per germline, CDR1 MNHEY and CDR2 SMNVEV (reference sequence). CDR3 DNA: TGTGCCAGCAGCTTTATAGTGGGACAGAGCTCCTACGAGCAGTACTTC. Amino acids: CASSFIVGQSSYEQYF.

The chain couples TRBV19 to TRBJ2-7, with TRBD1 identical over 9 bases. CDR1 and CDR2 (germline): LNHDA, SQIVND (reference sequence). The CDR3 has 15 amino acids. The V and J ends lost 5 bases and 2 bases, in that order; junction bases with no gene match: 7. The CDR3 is CASSPGQGLTYEQYF. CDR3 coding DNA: TGTGCCAGTAGTCCAGGACAGGGGCTCACCTACGAGCAGTACTTC.

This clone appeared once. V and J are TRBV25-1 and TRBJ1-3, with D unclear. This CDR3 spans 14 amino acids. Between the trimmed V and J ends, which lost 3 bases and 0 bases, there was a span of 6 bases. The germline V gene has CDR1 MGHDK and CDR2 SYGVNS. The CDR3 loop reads CASSEVGSGNTIYF. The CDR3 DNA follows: TGTGCCAGCAGTGAGGTCGGCTCTGGAAACACCATATATTTT.

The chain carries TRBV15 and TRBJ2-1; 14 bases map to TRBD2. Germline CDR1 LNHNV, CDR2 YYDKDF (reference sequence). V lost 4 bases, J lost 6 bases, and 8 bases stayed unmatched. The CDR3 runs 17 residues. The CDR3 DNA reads TGTGCCACCAGCAACCCGGGACTAGCGGGAGCTGGCAATGAGCAGTTCTTC. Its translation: CATSNPGLAGAGNEQFF.

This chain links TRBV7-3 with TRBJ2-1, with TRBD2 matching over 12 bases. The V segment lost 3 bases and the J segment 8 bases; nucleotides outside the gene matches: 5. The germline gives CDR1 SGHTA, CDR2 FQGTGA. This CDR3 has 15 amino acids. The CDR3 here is CASSLTSGRVHEQFF. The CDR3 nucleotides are TGTGCCAGCAGCTTGACTAGCGGGAGAGTCCATGAGCAGTTCTTC.

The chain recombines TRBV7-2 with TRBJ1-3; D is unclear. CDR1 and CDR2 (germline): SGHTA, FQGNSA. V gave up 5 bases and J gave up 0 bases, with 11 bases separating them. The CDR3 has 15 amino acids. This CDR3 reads CASSPSAGSGNTIYF. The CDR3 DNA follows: TGTGCCAGCAGCCCCTCGGCAGGCTCTGGAAACACCATATATTTT.

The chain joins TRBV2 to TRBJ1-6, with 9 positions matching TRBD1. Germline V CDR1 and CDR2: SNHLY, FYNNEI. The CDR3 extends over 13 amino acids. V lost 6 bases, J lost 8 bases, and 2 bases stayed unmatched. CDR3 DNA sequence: TGTGCCAGCAGGGGACAGGGAGATTCACCCCTCCACTTT. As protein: CASRGQGDSPLHF. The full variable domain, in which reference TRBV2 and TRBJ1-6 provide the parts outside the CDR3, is EPEVTQTPSHQVTQMGQEVILRCVPISNHLYFYWYRQILGQKVEFLVSFYNNEISEKSEIFDDQFSVERPDGSNFTLKIRSTKLEDSAMYFCASRGQGDSPLHFGNGTRLTVT.